This TCR beta chain was retrieved from a study of monozygotic twins with inflammatory bowel disease. Overall study findings and caveats: Patient repertoires may have gained variability from differing immunosuppressive treatments.

Two nested PCRs, roughly 16 and 10 cycles, amplified TCRalpha and TCRbeta cDNA. Reprocessing the 5' RACE reads, TCRdb reports a single entry for every CDR3 protein and omits DNA. This listing includes about 160,000 distinct CDR3 sequences. The CDR3 has 14 amino acids. To note about this clonotype: Antigen: not known.

The origin of this receptor is a human donor with ulcerative colitis or Crohn's disease, or a healthy co-twin of an affected twin (not recorded which). The source material was blood. This chain connects TRBV12-3 or TRBV12-4 to TRBJ1-2. CDR3 residues: CASSLGTSNYGYTF.